The 7 T cell receptor beta chains in this list originate from one sample, sequenced in a study of blood T cell repertoires in COVID-19. Only in-frame clones appear in the TCRdb table, and some are missing; sequencing was by immunoSEQ multiplex PCR. This sample carries 90,000 to 100,000 clones, about nine tenths of them seen once, and the ten largest clones take 5% to 6.5%. The specimen sequenced was peripheral blood. These receptors were collected from a man aged 45-65 years with acute or convalescent COVID-19.

V and J are TRBV11-3 and TRBJ1-2; 9 nucleotides line up with TRBD1. V trimming: 1 base; J trimming: 8 bases; junction bases outside the gene matches: 2. The CDR3 has 13 amino acids. Per the germline V gene, CDR1 is SGHNT and CDR2 is YENEEA. Here the CDR3 reads CASSLGGQGGYTF. The DNA for the CDR3 is TGTGCCAGCAGCTTAGGGGGACAGGGCGGCTACACCTTC. Looking up the rest from reference TRBV11-3 and TRBJ1-2 gives the full variable domain: EAGVVQSPRYKIIEKKQPVAFWCNPISGHNTLYWYLQNLGQGPELLIRYENEEAVDDSQLPKDRFSAERLKGVDSTLKIQPAELGDSAVYLCASSLGGQGGYTFGSGTRLTVV.

The chain links TRBV20-1 to TRBJ1-5, with D unresolved. V was clipped by 3 bases and J by 5 bases, with 8 bases between them. In germline, CDR1 is DFQATT, CDR2 SNEGSKA (reference sequence). This CDR3 contains 12 residues. CDR3 nucleotide sequence: TGCAGTGCTAGTTCAGGATATCAGCCCCAGCATTTT. Amino acid sequence: CSASSGYQPQHF.

The V gene is TRBV5-1, the J gene TRBJ2-4; a possible D gene is TRBD2 (6 bases). The CDR3 extends over 12 amino acids. Germline CDR1 reads SGHRS; CDR2 reads YFSETQ. V was trimmed by 7 bases and J by 6 bases, leaving 11 bases between them. The DNA for the CDR3 is TGCGCCAGCTGGGGGGTCGGAAACATTCAGTACTTC. As protein: CASWGVGNIQYF.

The rearrangement joins TRBV10-3 to TRBJ2-2; the D gene is possibly TRBD1 (5 bases). Germline V gives CDR1 ENHRY, CDR2 SYGVKD. The CDR3 consists of 14 residues. V was shortened by 4 bases and J by 1 base, with 7 bases between the two germline ends. The CDR3 nucleotides read TGTGCCATCAGTGCTCAGGGGAACACCGGGGAGCTGTTTTTT. It translates to CAISAQGNTGELFF.

This chain uses TRBV10-3 with TRBJ2-7, with TRBD1 matching 10 bases. Germline V gives CDR1 ENHRY, CDR2 SYGVKD. The CDR3 has 14 residues. V was pared by 4 bases and J by 6 bases, with 6 bases of the junction left unmatched. The CDR3: CAISGQGAASEQYF. CDR3 nucleotide sequence: TGTGCCATCAGTGGACAGGGGGCTGCCTCCGAGCAGTACTTC.

This clone was seen more than once but under ten times. The genes are TRBV18 and TRBJ1-5; D might be TRBD1 (5 bases). Germline CDR1 and CDR2: KGHSH and LQKENI. This CDR3 is built from 15 residues. V dropped 4 bases and J dropped 0 bases, with 10 bases sitting between them. In nucleotides, the CDR3 is TGTGCCAGCTCACGGAGCAGGGATAGCAATCAGCCCCAGCATTTT. Translating gives CASSRSRDSNQPQHF.

The chain uses TRBV5-1 and TRBJ1-2; 8 nucleotides align to TRBD1. This CDR3 is built from 14 residues. J gave up 7 bases and V 0 bases, and 5 bases lay outside the gene matches. Germline values: CDR1 SGHRS, CDR2 YFSETQ. Here the CDR3 reads CASSLGGGTGGYTF. CDR3 in DNA: TGCGCCAGCAGCTTGGGTGGCGGGACAGGTGGCTACACCTTC. Drawing the rest from reference TRBV5-1 and TRBJ1-2, the complete variable domain is KAGVTQTPRYLIKTRGQQVTLSCSPISGHRSVSWYQQTPGQGLQFLFEYFSETQRNKGNFPGRFSGRQFSNSRSEMNVSTLELGDSALYLCASSLGGGTGGYTFGSGTRLTVV.